The 12 T cell receptor beta chains below were found in one sample sequenced in a study of blood T cell repertoires in COVID-19. TCRdb's table, derived via immunoSEQ multiplex PCR, lists solely in-frame clones and lacks some. The sample yields about 140,000 clones, around nine tenths seen once. The sample consisted of peripheral blood. These receptors were taken from a human donor in a cohort sampled during active COVID-19.

The chain has TRBV5-6 and TRBJ2-1, with 7 bases matching TRBD2. Looked up from germline, CDR1 is SGHDT and CDR2 is YYEEEE. CDR3 length: 17 amino acids. V lost 4 bases to trimming and J lost 4 bases; unmatched junction nucleotides: 14. CDR3 loop: CASSPGRDGGLYNEQFF. The DNA of the CDR3 is TGTGCCAGCAGCCCGGGTCGTGACGGGGGACTATACAATGAGCAGTTCTTC. Drawing the rest from reference TRBV5-6 and TRBJ2-1, the complete variable domain is DAGVTQSPTHLIKTRGQQVTLRCSPKSGHDTVSWYQQALGQGPQFIFQYYEEEERQRGNFPDRFSGHQFPNYSSELNVNALLLGDSALYLCASSPGRDGGLYNEQFFGPGTRLTVL.

The chain recombines TRBV19 with TRBJ1-4, with 9 nucleotides matching TRBD1. J lost 5 bases, V lost 4 bases, and 5 bases had no gene match. The CDR3 is made up of 15 amino acids. Germline CDR1 LNHDA, CDR2 SQIVND (reference sequence). DNA of the CDR3: TGTGCCAGTAGTACGGGGACAGGGAGGAATGAAAAACTGTTTTTT. It encodes CASSTGTGRNEKLFF.

The CDR3 spells CASTTGRALNYGYTF. The CDR3 coding sequence is TGTGCCAGCACGACGGGCAGGGCCCTAAACTATGGCTACACCTTC. V is TRBV5-6 and J is TRBJ1-2; D is possibly TRBD1 (5 bases). This CDR3 comprises 15 residues. Trimming cost V 6 bases and J 2 bases, with 17 bases left between them. Germline CDR1 reads SGHDT; CDR2 reads YYEEEE.

In this sample, this clone turned up once. The chain couples TRBV5-4 to TRBJ1-2; perhaps TRBD1 as D (6 bases). V lost 4 bases to trimming and J lost 1 base, with 11 bases between them. This CDR3 is 14 amino acids long. Germline assignment: CDR1 SGHNT and CDR2 YYREEE (reference sequence). The CDR3: CASSREQGNYGYTF. The CDR3 nucleotides are TGTGCCAGCAGCCGGGAACAGGGTAACTATGGCTACACCTTC.

The genes are TRBV19 and TRBJ1-4; TRBD1 aligns across 10 bases. The CDR3 length is 16 residues. Germline CDR1 LNHDA, CDR2 SQIVND (reference sequence). J lost 5 bases, V lost 4 bases, and 7 bases had no gene match. The CDR3 bases are TGTGCCAGTAGTAAGCTGGGGGGACAGGGGAATGAAAAACTGTTTTTT. Its protein is CASSKLGGQGNEKLFF.

The genes are TRBV5-6 and TRBJ1-5, with 10 bases fitting TRBD1. The CDR3 loop spans 15 amino acids. CDR1 is SGHDT, CDR2 YYEEEE, per germline. V gave up 4 bases and J gave up 3 bases; unmatched junction bases: 4. The CDR3 region has the DNA TGTGCCAGCAGCCCCGGGACAGGGGTCAATCAGCCCCAGCATTTT. This sequence encodes CASSPGTGVNQPQHF. Supplemented by reference TRBV5-6 and TRBJ1-5, the full variable domain reads DAGVTQSPTHLIKTRGQQVTLRCSPKSGHDTVSWYQQALGQGPQFIFQYYEEEERQRGNFPDRFSGHQFPNYSSELNVNALLLGDSALYLCASSPGTGVNQPQHFGDGTRLSIL.

The rearrangement links TRBV5-1 to TRBJ2-1, with TRBD1 matching over 7 bases. The ends lost 3 bases at V and 6 bases at J; junction bases unmatched: 3. This CDR3 has 13 residues. The germline V gene encodes CDR1 SGHRS and CDR2 YFSETQ. The CDR3 DNA sequence: TGCGCCAGCAGCTCGACAGGGTCCAATGAGCAGTTCTTC. It specifies CASSSTGSNEQFF.

V usage is TRBV5-4 and J usage is TRBJ1-6, with D uncertain. CDR1 is SGHNT and CDR2 is YYREEE in the germline V gene (reference sequence). The CDR3 length is 16 residues. Trimming removed 1 base at V and 2 bases at J, with 10 bases between. The CDR3, as DNA: TGTGCCAGCAGCTTGAGCGGAGGAACCTATAATTCACCCCTCCACTTT. Its translation is CASSLSGGTYNSPLHF.

As for this clone: An end of the junction differs from the germline gene, which may be a read error. The chain combines TRBV27 with TRBJ2-7, with D possibly TRBD1 on 6 matching bases. From germline, CDR1 is MNHEY and CDR2 SMNVEV (reference sequence). The CDR3 contains 16 residues. The chain's CDR3 is CASRLSGTPFRGEQYF. Here the CDR3 DNA reads TGTGCCAGCAGGTTATCCGGGACACCATTTAGGGGCGAGCAGTACTTC.

The rearrangement uses TRBV11-2 and TRBJ2-7; 11 bases align to TRBD1. The CDR3 extends over 13 amino acids. The germline CDR1 and CDR2 sequences are SGHAT and FQNNGV. After removal of 5 bases from V and 5 bases from J, the junction contained 2 bases not matched to a gene. CDR3 region: CASSRDRGDEQYF. CDR3 coding DNA: TGTGCCAGCAGCCGGGACAGGGGGGACGAGCAGTACTTC.

This chain connects TRBV6-1 to TRBJ1-1; 8 positions agree with TRBD1. The V segment lost 3 bases and the J segment 1 base; nucleotides outside the gene matches: 4. The CDR3 has 15 amino acids. Per the germline V gene, CDR1 is MNHNS and CDR2 is SASEGT. The CDR3 reads CASSDRTGRNTEAFF. CDR3 nucleotides: TGTGCCAGCAGTGACAGGACAGGGAGGAACACTGAAGCTTTCTTT.

V usage is TRBV29-1 and J usage is TRBJ2-5, with a weak D call TRBD2 (6 bases). There are 12 residues in the CDR3. V was cut by 2 bases and J by 5 bases, with 9 bases left in between. CDR1 is SQVTM, CDR2 ANQGSEA, per germline. This chain's CDR3 is CSVEWGRETQYF. The CDR3 region has the DNA TGCAGCGTTGAATGGGGGAGGGAGACCCAGTACTTC. Full variable domain (outside the CDR3, taken from reference TRBV29-1 and TRBJ2-5): SAVISQKPSRDICQRGTSLTIQCQVDSQVTMMFWYRQQPGQSLTLIATANQGSEATYESGFVIDKFPISRPNLTFSTLTVSNMSPEDSSIYLCSVEWGRETQYFGPGTRLLVL.